This paragraph covers one T cell receptor beta chain sequence. Germline-derived CDR1 and CDR2 are LNHDA and SQIVND (reference sequence). With 4 bases clipped from V and 1 base from J, the junction kept 5 bases outside the gene matches. The CDR3 length is 15 residues. The record originates from a study of blood T cell repertoires in COVID-19. Generated by immunoSEQ multiplex PCR, the TCRdb table keeps only in-frame clones and is missing some. The table lists 300,000 to 400,000 clones, 75% to 90% of them singletons. The sequence was obtained from a man aged 18 to 30 who had recovered from COVID-19. This chain uses TRBV19 with TRBJ2-3, with 7 bases matching TRBD1. Sequencing used PBMCs or T cells enriched from blood (not recorded which). DNA for the CDR3: TGTGCCAGTAGTACGCCGGGACAGCGCACAGATACGCAGTATTTT. Translation: CASSTPGQRTDTQYF.